Listed here are 14 T cell receptor beta chains from one sample, sequenced in a study of blood T cells in healthy people across ages. Sample-barcoded 5' priming and a J-beta primer mix drove a second PCR of roughly 7 to 11 cycles. TCRdb independently ran MiXCR on the 5' RACE reads; one entry per CDR3 protein. The sample lists about 1.4 million distinct CDR3 sequences; roughly 64% were seen once. Sequencing was done on a sample of blood. All receptors derive from a man aged 18-30 years in good health.

The genes are TRBV4-1 and TRBJ2-6; D is unclear. Germline V gives CDR1 MGHRA, CDR2 YSYEKL. Trimming stripped 3 bases from V and 2 bases from J, with 5 bases between. The CDR3 consists of 14 residues. The CDR3 sequence: CASSHLTGANVLTF. The CDR3 DNA is TGCGCCAGCAGCCATCTCACTGGGGCCAACGTCCTGACTTTC.

V and J are TRBV7-9 and TRBJ1-1; unclear D gene. The CDR3 extends over 15 amino acids. Trimming left V 3 bases short and J 3 bases short, with 14 bases between. Germline V gene lookup returns CDR1 SEHNR and CDR2 FQNEAQ (reference sequence). The CDR3 nucleotides read TGTGCCAGCAGCTTTACGGCCTCGAGGGACACTGAAGCTTTCTTT. Its protein product is CASSFTASRDTEAFF.

J is TRBJ2-2 and V is TRBV5-6; TRBD1 aligns across 12 bases. Germline lookup yields CDR1 SGHDT and CDR2 YYEEEE. The CDR3 is 18 amino acids. The trim removed 4 bases at V and 7 bases at J, leaving 14 bases unmatched. CDR3 bases: TGTGCCAGCAGCCCCCGGAGGAGCGGGACAGGGGGCAACGGGGAGCTGTTTTTT. Translation gives CASSPRRSGTGGNGELFF.

This clonotype appeared a few times. The chain is built from TRBV20-1 and TRBJ2-5, with D possibly being TRBD1 or TRBD2 (5 bases each). CDR3 length: 13 amino acids. The V end was cut by 1 base, the J end by 9 bases, with 15 bases between. CDR1 is DFQATT, CDR2 SNEGSKA, per germline (reference sequence). CDR3 DNA sequence: TGCAGTGCTAGAGTTGACTTCCGAGGGGCCCAGTACTTC. The encoded protein is CSARVDFRGAQYF.

The chain joins TRBV4-1 to TRBJ1-6, with unresolved D. Trimming removed 4 bases at V and 10 bases at J, with 17 bases between. Germline V gives CDR1 MGHRA, CDR2 YSYEKL. The CDR3 totals 15 residues. The CDR3 loop is CASSLRGQDRSPLHF. The CDR3 region has the DNA TGCGCCAGCAGCCTTAGAGGGCAGGACCGGTCACCCCTCCACTTT.

This clonotype came up a few times. V is TRBV7-2 and J is TRBJ2-3; a possible D gene is TRBD1 (5 bases). The CDR3 consists of 15 residues. The germline gives CDR1 SGHTA, CDR2 FQGNSA. The V and J ends lost 0 bases and 5 bases respectively, with 12 bases between them. The CDR3 DNA follows: TGTGCCAGCAGCTTAGCCCCCGCAGGGCTAGATACGCAGTATTTT. The encoded protein is CASSLAPAGLDTQYF.

The chain has TRBV2 and TRBJ2-4; D not certain. The tail of the sequence fits TRBJ2-7 better, so the J call may be wrong. This CDR3 comprises 10 residues. CDR1 is SNHLY and CDR2 is FYNNEI in the germline V gene. The CDR3 nucleotides are TGTGCCAGCCACGGGTACGAGCAGTACTTC. This gives the protein CASHGYEQYF.

The chain combines TRBV20-1 with TRBJ1-1; perhaps TRBD1 as D (5 bases). In germline, CDR1 is DFQATT, CDR2 SNEGSKA (reference sequence). The V gene lost 3 bases and the J gene lost 11 bases, with 16 bases spanning the gap. The CDR3 runs 12 residues. The CDR3 bases are TGCAGTGCTAGTCAGGGCCCGGGGGAGGCTTTCTTT. Translated: CSASQGPGEAFF.

The rearrangement joins TRBV13 to TRBJ1-4; D may be TRBD1 (6 bases). Germline CDR1 is PRHDT and CDR2 is FYEKMQ (reference sequence). The V and J ends lost 4 bases and 8 bases respectively, with 17 bases between them. The CDR3 runs to 15 residues. The CDR3 DNA reads as TGTGCCAGCAGCTCCCAGGGGCGGGGAGGGGAAAAACTGTTTTTT. Its protein is CASSSQGRGGEKLFF.

The table lists this clonotype with a count of one. The genes are TRBV5-1 and TRBJ2-4, with 7 bases identical to TRBD2. The CDR3 spans 15 residues. With 5 bases clipped from V and 1 base from J, the junction kept 6 bases outside the gene matches. Germline CDR1 and CDR2: SGHRS and YFSETQ. CDR3 nucleotides: TGCGCCAGCAGTCCGGACGGGAGGGCCAAAAACATTCAGTACTTC. It encodes CASSPDGRAKNIQYF.

This rearrangement joins TRBV6-5 to TRBJ2-1; 10 positions agree with TRBD2. The CDR3 contains 14 residues. The V segment lost 5 bases and the J segment 9 bases; nucleotides outside the gene matches: 7. Germline lookup yields CDR1 MNHEY and CDR2 SVGAGI. The CDR3 DNA sequence: TGTGCCAGCAGTCCGTGGACTAGCGGCGGTGAGCAGTTCTTC. Protein sequence: CASSPWTSGGEQFF.

The V and J genes are TRBV15 and TRBJ1-3; D is unclear. Germline CDR1 is LNHNV and CDR2 is YYDKDF (reference sequence). The CDR3 is made up of 14 amino acids. Trimming pared 5 bases from V and 7 bases from J, leaving 15 bases between. The CDR3 sequence is CATSGRLQGNTIYF. The CDR3 DNA sequence: TGTGCCACCAGCGGGAGGCTCCAAGGGAACACCATATATTTT.

The genes are TRBV13 and TRBJ2-1, with D possibly being TRBD2 (7 bases). The ends were cut back, 6 bases at V and 9 bases at J, with 12 bases in the middle. The germline V gene encodes CDR1 PRHDT and CDR2 FYEKMQ (reference sequence). CDR3 length: 12 residues. The CDR3 sequence is CASSQRGGEQFF. CDR3 DNA: TGTGCCAGCAGTCAAAGGGGGGGTGAGCAGTTCTTC.

Concerning this clonotype: A read error may explain this, as a much larger clone is one base away. The genes are TRBV5-1 and TRBJ2-5, with no clear D. V dropped 3 bases and J dropped 0 bases, with 3 bases sitting between them. This CDR3 is built from 12 residues. Per germline, CDR1 SGHRS and CDR2 YFSETQ. The CDR3 loop is CASSWDQETQYF. CDR3 coding DNA: TGCGCCAGCAGCTGGGACCAAGAGACCCAGTACTTC.